This T cell receptor (beta chain) was recorded in a study of T cell repertoires in cytomegalovirus infection (dated by TCRdb to between 2019 and 2020). Looking at the study overall: Donor HLA type was relevant to the analysis, because carriage of CMV infection together with the matching HLA type was indicated by public TCR beta signatures.

The run used an Illumina HiSeq 1500. The raw public reads went through TCRdb reprocessing: fastp at Q25, MiXCR clone calling, in-frame beta chains kept. Rows are unified per CDR3 protein, each entry keeping the most common DNA and genes. This sample comprises some 300,000 distinct CDR3 sequences, roughly a sixth of them detected only once. The ten largest account for about 12% of the sample. With regard to this clonotype: Its antigen is unknown. The sample holds no much larger clone one base away, and base qualities are not on file.

The CDR3 runs 15 amino acids, cysteine and phenylalanine included. CDR3 DNA is the only sequence kept; it has 45 bases, read in frame from the first base. A distance of 11 bases separates the germline ends of V and J, which lose 2 bases and 1 base respectively. The germline V gene encodes CDR1 MNHEY and CDR2 SVGAGI. General conclusions and limits of the study: The ex vivo response was dominated by HLA-C-restricted CMV-specific TCR beta clonotypes, which also provided the single most frequent clonotype in two of eight donors. Carriers of CMV infection plus the relevant HLA type were discriminated by the cumulative frequency of public TCR beta family members in the study cohort and in an independent roughly 400-donor cohort.

The receptor was isolated from a human donor in good health (CMV status not recorded). Some clones in this sample may be carry-over from other donors' samples. Rearrangement joined TRBV6-5 to TRBJ2-5; there is no confident call for the D gene. Material for sequencing was PBMCs. The encoded CDR3 is CASSYGQVSQETQYF. The bases read TGTGCCAGCAGTTACGGGCAGGTTTCCCAAGAGACCCAGTACTTC.